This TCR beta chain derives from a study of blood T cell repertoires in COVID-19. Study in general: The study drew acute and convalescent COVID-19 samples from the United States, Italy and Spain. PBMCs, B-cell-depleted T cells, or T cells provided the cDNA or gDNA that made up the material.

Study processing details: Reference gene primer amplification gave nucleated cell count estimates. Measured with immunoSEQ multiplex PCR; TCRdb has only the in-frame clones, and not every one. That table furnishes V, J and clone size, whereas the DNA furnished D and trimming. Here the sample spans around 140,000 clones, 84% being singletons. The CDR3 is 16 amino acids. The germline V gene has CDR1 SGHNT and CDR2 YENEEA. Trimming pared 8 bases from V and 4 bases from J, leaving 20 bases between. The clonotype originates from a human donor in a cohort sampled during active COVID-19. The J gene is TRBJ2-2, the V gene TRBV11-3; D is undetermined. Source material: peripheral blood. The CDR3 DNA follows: TGTGCCAGCTATCGATCTGTGGCAGGCGCCACCGGGGAGCTGTTTTTT. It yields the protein CASYRSVAGATGELFF.